This T cell receptor beta chain was documented in a study of blood T cell repertoires in COVID-19 (dated by TCRdb to between 2020 and 2021). About the investigation overall: Collaborator samples came from the United States, Italy and Spain and covered acute and convalescent phases of COVID-19. The samples were drawn from two sources: the first 160 participants of the ongoing ImmuneRACE study, and 1,254 subjects contributed by 6 global collaborators. The repertoires were released in a freely available public database intended as a resource for research on the immune response to SARS-CoV-2. Where available, HLA class I and class II types were taken from metadata supplied by the sample provider and were not determined by assay-based typing. Nearly every sample came with metadata listing a de-identified subject ID, COVID-19 status, age in years and sex. The dataset comprised deeply sampled blood TCRbeta repertoires from subjects exposed to, actively infected with, or recovered from COVID-19. The material from the prospective study consisted of cDNA or gDNA derived from T cells, B-cell-depleted T cells, or PBMCs. Overall study outcomes, separate from this receptor: The quantity of clinical and demographic metadata differed by source and by participant and was supplied without curation.

The immunoSEQ Assay, a bias-controlled multiplex PCR, was used to amplify TCRbeta CDR3 regions from genomic DNA. Turning to the authors' computational methods: The number of nucleated cells in each sample was estimated from the amplification of reference gene primers within the assay. Sequence reads were collapsed and filtered to measure the absolute abundance of every unique TCRbeta CDR3 rearrangement. For each sample, productive Simpson clonality was calculated as the square root of Simpson's diversity index over productive rearrangements. The clones in this table, taken by TCRdb from immuneACCESS, are in-frame only. Not every clone is retained; where verified, under half of the shortfall comes from an unresolved V gene, and the cause of the rest is unknown. V and J calls and clone size follow that table, whereas D and trimming were derived from the DNA. The table for this sample lists tens of thousands of clones; around 82% of them were counted only once. 10% to 15% of the sample is held by the ten biggest clonotypes.

V is cut back by 0 bases and J by 0 bases, with 8 bases in the junction unmatched. The CDR3 covers 18 residues, taking in both the cysteine and the phenylalanine. Solely the CDR3 DNA is kept, with 54 bases framed from the first base. CDR1 LNHNV and CDR2 YYDKDF were looked up in the germline V gene (reference sequence). Each collaborating institution followed its own protocols to collect whole blood in K2EDTA tubes. Collaborator samples were shipped for TCRbeta analysis as frozen whole blood, isolated PBMCs, or DNA extracted from either sample type. Turning to this clone: Its antigen remains unidentified. No much larger clonotype is one base removed from it; base qualities were not supplied.

This sequence originates from a human donor in a cohort sampled during active COVID-19. In this chain, TRBV15 is recombined with TRBJ2-3; 8 nucleotides in the junction match TRBD1. Sequences were obtained from peripheral blood. The encoded CDR3 is CATSRDLRTGTSTDTQYF. The DNA reads TGTGCCACCAGCAGAGATCTCCGGACAGGGACTAGCACAGATACGCAGTATTTT.